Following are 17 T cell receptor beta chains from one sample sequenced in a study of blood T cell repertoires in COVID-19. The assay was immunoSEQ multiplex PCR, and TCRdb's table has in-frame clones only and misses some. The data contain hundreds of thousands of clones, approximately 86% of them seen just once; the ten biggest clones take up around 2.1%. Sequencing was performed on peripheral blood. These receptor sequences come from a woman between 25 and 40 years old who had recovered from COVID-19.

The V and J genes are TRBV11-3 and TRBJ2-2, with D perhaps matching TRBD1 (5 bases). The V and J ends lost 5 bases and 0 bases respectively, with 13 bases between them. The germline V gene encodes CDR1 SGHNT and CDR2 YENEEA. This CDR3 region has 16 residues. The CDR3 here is CASSLRTKTNTGELFF. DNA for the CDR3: TGTGCCAGCAGCCTTCGGACAAAAACGAACACCGGGGAGCTGTTTTTT.

The CDR3 is CASSRQGGWPTGELFF. The CDR3 DNA reads TGTGCCAGCAGTAGGCAGGGAGGGTGGCCGACCGGGGAGCTGTTTTTT. This chain connects TRBV25-1 to TRBJ2-2; TRBD2 matches at 7 bases. Germline CDR1 is MGHDK and CDR2 is SYGVNS. V shed 5 bases, J shed 5 bases, and the junction held 11 bases outside the gene matches. The CDR3 is 16 amino acids. Drawing the rest from reference TRBV25-1 and TRBJ2-2, the complete variable domain is EADIYQTPRYLVIGTGKKITLECSQTMGHDKMYWYQQDPGMELHLIHYSYGVNSTEKGDLSSESTVSRIRTEHFPLTLESARPSHTSQYLCASSRQGGWPTGELFFGEGSRLTVL.

The CDR3 nucleotides are TGCGCCAGCAGCCAAACTAGCACCGGGGAGCTGTTTTTT. It encodes CASSQTSTGELFF. V and J are TRBV4-1 and TRBJ2-2; D is possibly TRBD2 (5 bases). The CDR3 covers 13 residues. The germline CDR1 and CDR2 sequences are MGHRA and YSYEKL. Trimming left V 2 bases short and J 4 bases short, with 5 bases between.

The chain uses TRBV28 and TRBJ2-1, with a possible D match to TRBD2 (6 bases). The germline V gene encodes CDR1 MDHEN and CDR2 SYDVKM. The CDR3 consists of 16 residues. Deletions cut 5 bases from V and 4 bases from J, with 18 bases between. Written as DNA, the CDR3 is TGTGCCAGCAGTCCAAGGAGGGCAGGGACTTACAATGAGCAGTTCTTC. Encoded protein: CASSPRRAGTYNEQFF.

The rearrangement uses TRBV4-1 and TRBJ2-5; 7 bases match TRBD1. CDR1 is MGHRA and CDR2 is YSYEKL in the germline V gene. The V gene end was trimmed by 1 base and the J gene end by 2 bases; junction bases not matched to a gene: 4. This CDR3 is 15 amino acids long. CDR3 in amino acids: CASSQGWTGQETQYF. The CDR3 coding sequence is TGCGCCAGCAGCCAAGGATGGACAGGTCAAGAGACCCAGTACTTC.

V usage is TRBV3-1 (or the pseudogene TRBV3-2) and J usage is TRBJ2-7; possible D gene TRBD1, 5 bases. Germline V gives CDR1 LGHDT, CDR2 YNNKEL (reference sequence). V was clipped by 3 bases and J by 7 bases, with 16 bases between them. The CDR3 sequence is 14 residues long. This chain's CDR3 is CASSHWGREEEQYF. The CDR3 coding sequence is TGTGCCAGCAGCCATTGGGGCAGGGAAGAGGAGCAGTACTTC.

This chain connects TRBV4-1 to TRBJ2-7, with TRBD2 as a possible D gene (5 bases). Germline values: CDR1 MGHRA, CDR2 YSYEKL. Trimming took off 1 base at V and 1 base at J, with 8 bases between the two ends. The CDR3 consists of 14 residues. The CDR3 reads CASSQGRDSYEQYF. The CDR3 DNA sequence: TGCGCCAGCAGCCAAGGACGGGATTCCTACGAGCAGTACTTC.

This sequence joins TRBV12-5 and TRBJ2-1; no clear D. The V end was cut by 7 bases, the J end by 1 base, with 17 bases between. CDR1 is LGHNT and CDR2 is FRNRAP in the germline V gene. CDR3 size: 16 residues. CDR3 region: CASETSPGSSYNEQFF. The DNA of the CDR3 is TGTGCTAGTGAGACCTCCCCGGGTAGTTCCTACAATGAGCAGTTCTTC.

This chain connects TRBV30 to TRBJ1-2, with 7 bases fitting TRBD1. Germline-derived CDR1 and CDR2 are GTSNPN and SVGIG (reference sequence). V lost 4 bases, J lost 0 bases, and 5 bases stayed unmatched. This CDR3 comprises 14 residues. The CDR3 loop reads CAWTRTGANYGYTF. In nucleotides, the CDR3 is TGTGCCTGGACCCGGACAGGAGCTAACTATGGCTACACCTTC. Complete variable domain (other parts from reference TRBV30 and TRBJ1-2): SQTIHQWPATLVQPVGSPLSLECTVEGTSNPNLYWYRQAAGRGLQLLFYSVGIGQISSEVPQNLSASRPQDRQFILSSKKLLLSDSGFYLCAWTRTGANYGYTFGSGTRLTVV.

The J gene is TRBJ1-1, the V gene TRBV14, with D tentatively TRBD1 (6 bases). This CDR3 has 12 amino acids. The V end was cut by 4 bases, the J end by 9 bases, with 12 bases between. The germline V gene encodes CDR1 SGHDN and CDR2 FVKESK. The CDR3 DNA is TGTGCCAGCAGCCCTGGACAGTTTCAAGCTTTCTTT. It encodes CASSPGQFQAFF.

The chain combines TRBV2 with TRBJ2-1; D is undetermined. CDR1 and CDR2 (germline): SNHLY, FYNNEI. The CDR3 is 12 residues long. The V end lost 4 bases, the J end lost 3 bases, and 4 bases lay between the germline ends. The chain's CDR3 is CASSAIYNEQFF. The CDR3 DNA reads TGTGCCAGCAGTGCCATCTACAATGAGCAGTTCTTC.

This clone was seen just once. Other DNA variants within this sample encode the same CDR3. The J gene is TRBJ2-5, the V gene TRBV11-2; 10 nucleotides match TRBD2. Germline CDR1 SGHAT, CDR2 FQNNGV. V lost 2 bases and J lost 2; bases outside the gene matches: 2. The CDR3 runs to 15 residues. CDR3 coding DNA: TGTGCCAGCAGCTTACTAGCGGGGGCTCAAGAGACCCAGTACTTC. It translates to CASSLLAGAQETQYF.

The CDR3 protein is CASTLTYNEQFF. The CDR3 bases are TGTGCCAGCACACTGACCTACAATGAGCAGTTCTTC. The chain employs TRBV5-5 and TRBJ2-1; no clear D. The CDR3 sequence is 12 residues long. Germline V gene sequence: CDR1 SGHKS, CDR2 YYEKEE (reference sequence). Deletions cut 6 bases from V and 2 bases from J, with 6 bases between.

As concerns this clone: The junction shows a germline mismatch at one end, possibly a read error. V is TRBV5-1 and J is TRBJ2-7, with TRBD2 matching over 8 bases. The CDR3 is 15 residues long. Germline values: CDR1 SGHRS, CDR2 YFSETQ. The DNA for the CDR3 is TGCGCCCGCAGCTTGGCCGGGGGCGGGGGGAACGAGCAGTACTTC. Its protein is CARSLAGGGGNEQYF.

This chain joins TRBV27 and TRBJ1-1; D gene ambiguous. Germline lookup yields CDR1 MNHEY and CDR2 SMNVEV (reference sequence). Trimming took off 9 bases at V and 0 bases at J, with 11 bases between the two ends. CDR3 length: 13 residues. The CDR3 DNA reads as TGTGCCAGTGGAGGACTCATGAACACTGAAGCTTTCTTT. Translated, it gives CASGGLMNTEAFF.

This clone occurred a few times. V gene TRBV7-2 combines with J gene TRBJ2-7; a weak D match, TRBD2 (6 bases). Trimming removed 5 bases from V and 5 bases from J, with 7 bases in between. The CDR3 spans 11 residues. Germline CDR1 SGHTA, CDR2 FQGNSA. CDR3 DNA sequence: TGTGCCAGCAGCGGGGGGAACGAGCAGTACTTC. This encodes CASSGGNEQYF.

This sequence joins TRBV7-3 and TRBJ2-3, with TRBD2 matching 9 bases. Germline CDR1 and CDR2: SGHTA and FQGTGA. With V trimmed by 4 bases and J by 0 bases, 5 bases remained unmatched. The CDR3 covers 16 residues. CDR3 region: CASSSRAGGSTDTQYF. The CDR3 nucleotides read TGTGCCAGCAGCTCCCGAGCGGGAGGCAGCACAGATACGCAGTATTTT.